One TCR beta chain is described in this entry. What it binds is unknown. The data are from a study of post-analysis software for immune sequencing data. This CDR3 is 13 amino acids long. The germline V gene has CDR1 DFQATT and CDR2 SNEGSKA (reference sequence). Notes on the study in general: Controls had lower frequencies than patients of 4 or 5 TRBV segments, which included TRBV5-6, TRBV5-1 and TRBV20-1. With F measure, samples from one preparation batch clustered together strongly. Significantly lower normalized Chao1 diversity was seen in multiple sclerosis patients than in controls.

cDNA libraries of TCR beta carried unique molecular identifiers. TCRdb reanalysed the PCR reads using MiXCR and keeps one entry per CDR3 protein. The sample includes about 460,000 distinct CDR3 sequences, 45% of them seen just once. This clonotype was sampled from a girl between 10 and 17 years old with multiple sclerosis. The J gene is TRBJ2-3, the V gene TRBV20-1, with 8 bases identical to TRBD2. Sequenced: blood. The CDR3, as DNA: TGCAGCGGGCTAGCGGGTGTCACAGATACGCAGTATTTT. Translated, it gives CSGLAGVTDTQYF.